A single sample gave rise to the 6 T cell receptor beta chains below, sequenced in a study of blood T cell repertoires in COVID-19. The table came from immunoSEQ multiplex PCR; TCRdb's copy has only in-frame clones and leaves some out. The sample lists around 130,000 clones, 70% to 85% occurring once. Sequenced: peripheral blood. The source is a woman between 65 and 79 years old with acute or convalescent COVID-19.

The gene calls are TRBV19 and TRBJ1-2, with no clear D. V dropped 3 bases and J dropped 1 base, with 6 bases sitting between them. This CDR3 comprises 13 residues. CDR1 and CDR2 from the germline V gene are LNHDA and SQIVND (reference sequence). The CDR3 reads CASSMVVNYGYTF. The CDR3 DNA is TGTGCCAGTAGTATGGTAGTTAACTATGGCTACACCTTC.

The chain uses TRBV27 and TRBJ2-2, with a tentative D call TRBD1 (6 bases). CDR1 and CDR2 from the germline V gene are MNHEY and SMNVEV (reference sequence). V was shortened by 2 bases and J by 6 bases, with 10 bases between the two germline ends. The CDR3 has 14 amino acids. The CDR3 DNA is TGTGCCAGCAGTTTAAACAGGGCGGCCGGGGAGCTGTTTTTT. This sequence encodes CASSLNRAAGELFF.

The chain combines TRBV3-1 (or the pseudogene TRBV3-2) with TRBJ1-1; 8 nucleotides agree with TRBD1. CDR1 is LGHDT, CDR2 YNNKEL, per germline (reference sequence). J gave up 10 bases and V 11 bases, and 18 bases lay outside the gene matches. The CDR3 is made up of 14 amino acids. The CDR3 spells CACVDRGNPSGAFF. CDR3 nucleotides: TGTGCCTGCGTAGACAGGGGAAACCCCTCGGGAGCTTTCTTT.

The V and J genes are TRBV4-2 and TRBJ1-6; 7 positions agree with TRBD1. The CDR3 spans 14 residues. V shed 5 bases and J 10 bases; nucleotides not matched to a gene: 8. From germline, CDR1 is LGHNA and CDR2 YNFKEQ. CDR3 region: CASSDTGVWSPLHF. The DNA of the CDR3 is TGTGCCAGCAGCGACACAGGGGTCTGGTCACCCCTCCACTTT.

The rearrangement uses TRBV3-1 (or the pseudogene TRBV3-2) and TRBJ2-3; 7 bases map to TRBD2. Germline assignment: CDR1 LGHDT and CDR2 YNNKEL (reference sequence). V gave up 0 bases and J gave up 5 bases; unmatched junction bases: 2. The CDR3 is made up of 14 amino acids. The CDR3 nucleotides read TGTGCCAGCAGCCAAGATGGGGGGGAAGATACGCAGTATTTT. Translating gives CASSQDGGEDTQYF.

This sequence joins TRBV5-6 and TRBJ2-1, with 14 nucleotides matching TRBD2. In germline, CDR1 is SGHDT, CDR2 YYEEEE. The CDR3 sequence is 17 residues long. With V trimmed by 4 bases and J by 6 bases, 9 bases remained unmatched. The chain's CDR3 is CASSPPGLAGVTNEQFF. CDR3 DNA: TGTGCCAGCAGCCCCCCGGGACTAGCGGGGGTCACCAATGAGCAGTTCTTC.